This passage covers 4 T cell receptor beta chains from one sample sequenced in a study of response to subunit inactivated influenza vaccine. TCRdb recomputed calls from the RT-PCR reads with MiXCR, one row per CDR3 protein. This sample carries roughly 570,000 distinct CDR3 sequences, 10% to 15% of them seen once, and the ten largest clones take 13%. The sample in question was PBMCs from blood, obtained around seven weeks after vaccination. These receptors were collected from a man in his fifties who received an inactivated influenza vaccine.

This clonotype was counted only a few times. The chain recombines TRBV7-8 with TRBJ2-1, with a weak D call TRBD2 (5 bases). Trimming pared 4 bases from V and 2 bases from J, leaving 18 bases between. Germline-derived CDR1 and CDR2 are SGHVS and FQNEAQ. The CDR3 is made up of 17 amino acids. The CDR3 sequence is CASSSVEGTLTYNEQFF. The CDR3, as DNA: TGTGCCAGCAGCTCCGTAGAGGGAACACTAACCTACAATGAGCAGTTCTTC.

The chain has TRBV3-1 and TRBJ2-7; 9 nucleotides match TRBD2. The J segment lost 6 bases and the V segment lost 6 bases, leaving 9 bases of the junction unmatched. CDR1 is LGHDT, CDR2 YNNKEL, per germline (reference sequence). This CDR3 contains 14 residues. The DNA of the CDR3 is TGTGCCAGCAGTGAAATAGCGGGAGACGGCGAGCAGTACTTC. It codes for CASSEIAGDGEQYF.

This clonotype was seen a few times. J is TRBJ1-1 and V is TRBV7-2, with D maybe TRBD1 (5 bases). CDR1 and CDR2 from the germline V gene are SGHTA and FQGNSA. V lost 3 bases and J 4 bases, leaving 12 bases between the germline ends. The CDR3 contains 14 residues. The chain's CDR3 is CASSFNAGGTEAFF. CDR3 sequence (DNA): TGTGCCAGCAGCTTTAACGCGGGGGGCACTGAAGCTTTCTTT.

This chain links TRBV3-1 with TRBJ1-3; D is uncertain. CDR1 and CDR2 (germline): LGHDT, YNNKEL (reference sequence). The ends were cut back, 3 bases at V and 0 bases at J, with 9 bases in the middle. CDR3 length: 15 residues. This CDR3 is CASSHWRNSGNTIYF. The DNA of the CDR3 is TGTGCCAGCAGCCATTGGCGGAACTCTGGAAACACCATATATTTT.